The text below deals with one T cell receptor (beta chain). The repertoire was sequenced with immunoSEQ multiplex PCR; TCRdb's copy has only in-frame clones and lacks some. This table has about 120,000 clones, about three quarters appearing once. This CDR3 has 14 amino acids. From germline, CDR1 is SNHLY and CDR2 FYNNEI. Trimming left V 7 bases short and J 1 base short, with 10 bases between. This specimen belongs to a study of blood T cell repertoires in COVID-19. The chain recombines TRBV2 with TRBJ2-2, with TRBD1 as a possible D gene (6 bases). Sequencing was carried out using peripheral blood. This TCR was recovered from a man in his sixties or seventies with acute or convalescent COVID-19. This chain's CDR3 is CASINRVNTGELFF. The CDR3 coding sequence is TGTGCCAGCATCAACAGGGTGAACACCGGGGAGCTGTTTTTT.